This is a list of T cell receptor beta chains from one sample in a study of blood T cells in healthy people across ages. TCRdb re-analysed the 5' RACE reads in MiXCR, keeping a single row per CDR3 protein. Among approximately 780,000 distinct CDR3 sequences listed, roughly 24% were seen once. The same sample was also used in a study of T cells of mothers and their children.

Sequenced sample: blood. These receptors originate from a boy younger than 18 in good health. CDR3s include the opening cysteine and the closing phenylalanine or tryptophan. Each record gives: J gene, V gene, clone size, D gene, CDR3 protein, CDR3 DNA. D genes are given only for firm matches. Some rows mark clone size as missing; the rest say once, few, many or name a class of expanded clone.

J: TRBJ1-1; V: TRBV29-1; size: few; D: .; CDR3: CSARVQGNTEAFF; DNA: TGCAGCGCAAGGGTCCAAGGGAACACTGAAGCTTTCTTT
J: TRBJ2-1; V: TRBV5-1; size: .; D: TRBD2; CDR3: CASSTRVAGDNEQFF; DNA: TGCGCCAGCAGCACCCGGGTAGCGGGGGACAATGAGCAGTTCTTC
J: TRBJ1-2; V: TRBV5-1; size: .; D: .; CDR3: CASAAGGGQNYGYTF; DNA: TGCGCCAGCGCGGCTGGTGGGGGCCAGAACTATGGCTACACCTTC
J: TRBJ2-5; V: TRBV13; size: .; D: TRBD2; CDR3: CASSFLSGGPQETQYF; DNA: TGTGCCAGCAGCTTTCTTAGCGGGGGGCCGCAAGAGACCCAGTACTTC
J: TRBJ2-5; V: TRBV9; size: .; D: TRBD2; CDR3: CASSVGTSGKETQYF; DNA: TGTGCCAGCAGCGTCGGGACTAGCGGGAAAGAGACCCAGTACTTC
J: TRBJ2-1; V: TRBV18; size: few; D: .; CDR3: CASSPAGRYVEQFF; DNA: TGTGCCAGCTCACCCGCAGGGCGGTATGTTGAGCAGTTCTTC
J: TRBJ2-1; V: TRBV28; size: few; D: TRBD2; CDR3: CASRTGGREQFF; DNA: TGTGCCAGCAGGACGGGGGGGCGGGAGCAGTTCTTC
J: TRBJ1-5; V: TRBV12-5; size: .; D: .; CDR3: CASGLTDQPQHF; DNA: TGTGCTAGTGGCCTGACAGATCAGCCCCAGCATTTT
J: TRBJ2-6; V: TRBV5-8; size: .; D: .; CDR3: CASSLIYSGANVLTF; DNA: TGTGCCAGCAGCTTGATTTACTCTGGGGCCAACGTCCTGACTTTC
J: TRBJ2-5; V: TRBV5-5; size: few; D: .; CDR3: CASSLGAGAGETQYF; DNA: TGTGCCAGCAGCTTGGGGGCGGGGGCCGGGGAGACCCAGTACTTC
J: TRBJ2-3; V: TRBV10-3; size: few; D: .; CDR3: CAISEWGDGTDTQYF; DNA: TGTGCCATCAGTGAGTGGGGGGACGGCACAGATACGCAGTATTTT
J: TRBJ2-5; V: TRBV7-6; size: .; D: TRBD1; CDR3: CASSFPPTGDPETQYF; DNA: TGTGCCAGCAGCTTTCCCCCCACAGGGGATCCGGAGACCCAGTACTTC
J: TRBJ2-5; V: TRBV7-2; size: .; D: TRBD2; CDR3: CASSWITSGGETQYF; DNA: TGTGCCAGCAGCTGGATTACTAGCGGGGGGGAGACCCAGTACTTC
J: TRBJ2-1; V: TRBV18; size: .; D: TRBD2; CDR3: CASSPTSGGLEQFF; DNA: TGTGCCAGCTCACCTACTAGCGGGGGGCTTGAGCAGTTCTTC
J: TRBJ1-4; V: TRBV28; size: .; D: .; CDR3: CASTPQIDEKLFF; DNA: TGTGCCAGCACCCCCCAGATCGATGAAAAACTGTTTTTT
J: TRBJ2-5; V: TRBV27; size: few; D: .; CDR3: CASSLKLGETQYF; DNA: TGTGCCAGCAGTTTAAAGCTTGGGGAGACCCAGTACTTC
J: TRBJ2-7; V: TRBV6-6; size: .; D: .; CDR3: CASSYSPGIYEQYF; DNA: TGTGCCAGCAGTTACTCTCCCGGGATCTACGAGCAGTACTTC
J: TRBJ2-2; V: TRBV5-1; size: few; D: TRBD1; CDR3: CASSARDRGTGELFF; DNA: TGCGCCAGCAGCGCCCGGGACAGGGGGACCGGGGAGCTGTTTTTT
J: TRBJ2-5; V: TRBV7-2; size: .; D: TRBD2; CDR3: CASSLNGGGAGETQYF; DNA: TGTGCCAGCAGCTTAAATGGCGGGGGGGCTGGAGAGACCCAGTACTTC
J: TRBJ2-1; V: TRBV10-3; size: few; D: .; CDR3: CAIRAGASYNEQFF; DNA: TGTGCCATCAGAGCGGGCGCTTCCTACAATGAGCAGTTCTTC
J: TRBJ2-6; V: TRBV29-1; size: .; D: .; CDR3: CSVAAEAGANVLTF; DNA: TGCAGCGTTGCCGCAGAAGCTGGGGCCAACGTCCTGACTTTC
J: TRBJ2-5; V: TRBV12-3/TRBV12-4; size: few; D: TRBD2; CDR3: CATTPTGGETQYF; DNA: TGTGCCACCACCCCAACGGGGGGAGAGACCCAGTACTTC
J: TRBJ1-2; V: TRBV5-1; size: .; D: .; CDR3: CASSPQRGLDYGYTF; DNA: TGCGCCAGCAGCCCACAAAGGGGTTTGGACTATGGCTACACCTTC
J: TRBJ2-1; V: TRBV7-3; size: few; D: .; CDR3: CASSPVQGSYNEQFF; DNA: TGTGCCAGCAGCCCCGTACAGGGTTCCTACAATGAGCAGTTCTTC
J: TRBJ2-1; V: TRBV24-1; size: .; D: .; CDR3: CATSRANNEQFF; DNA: TGTGCCACCAGTCGAGCTAACAATGAGCAGTTCTTC
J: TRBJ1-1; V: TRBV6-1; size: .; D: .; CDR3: CASSEFGGRNTEAFF; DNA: TGTGCCAGCAGTGAGTTTGGGGGAAGGAACACTGAAGCTTTCTTT
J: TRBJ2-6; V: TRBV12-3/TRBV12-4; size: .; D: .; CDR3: CASSFHLGSSGANVLTF; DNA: TGTGCCAGCAGTTTTCATTTAGGGAGCTCTGGGGCCAACGTCCTGACTTTC
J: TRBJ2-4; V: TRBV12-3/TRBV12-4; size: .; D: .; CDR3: CAVSLQGMNIQYF; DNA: TGTGCCGTCAGTTTGCAGGGGATGAACATTCAGTACTTC
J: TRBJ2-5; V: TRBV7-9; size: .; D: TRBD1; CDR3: CASSTGEWETQYF; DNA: TGTGCCAGCAGCACAGGGGAATGGGAGACCCAGTACTTC
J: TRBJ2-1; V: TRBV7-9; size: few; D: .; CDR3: CASSLIIESSYF; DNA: TGTGCCAGCAGCTTAATTATCGAGTCGTCGTACTTC
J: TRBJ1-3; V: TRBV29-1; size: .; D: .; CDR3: CSVRAGDSGNTIYF; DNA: TGCAGCGTGAGAGCAGGGGACTCTGGAAACACCATATATTTT
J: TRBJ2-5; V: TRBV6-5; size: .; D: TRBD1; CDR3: CASSRPRTGLETQYF; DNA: TGTGCCAGCAGTCGCCCCCGGACAGGGCTAGAGACCCAGTACTTC
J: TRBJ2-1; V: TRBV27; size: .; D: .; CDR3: CASSPDRGTYNEQFF; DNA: TGTGCCAGCAGTCCGGACCGAGGCACCTACAATGAGCAGTTCTTC
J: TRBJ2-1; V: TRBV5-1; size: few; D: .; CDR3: CASSNTGPPEEQFF; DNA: TGCGCCAGCAGCAACACGGGACCACCCGAAGAGCAGTTCTTC
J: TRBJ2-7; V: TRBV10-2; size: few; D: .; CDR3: CASSSAGTYSSYEQYF; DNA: TGCGCCAGCAGCAGCGCTGGGACATATAGCTCCTACGAGCAGTACTTC
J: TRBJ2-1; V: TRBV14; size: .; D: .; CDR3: CASSQDVGLDSWKQFF; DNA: TGTGCCAGCAGCCAAGATGTAGGGCTAGATAGCTGGAAGCAGTTCTTC
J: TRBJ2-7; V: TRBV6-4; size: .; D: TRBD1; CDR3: CASSSTDRGIDEQYF; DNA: TGTGCCAGCAGTAGTACGGACAGGGGGATCGACGAGCAGTACTTC
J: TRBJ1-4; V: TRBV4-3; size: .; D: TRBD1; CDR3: CASSQDITGGYEKLFF; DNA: TGCGCCAGCAGCCAAGATATCACAGGGGGCTATGAAAAACTGTTTTTT
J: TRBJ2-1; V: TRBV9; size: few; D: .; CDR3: CASSVETPSYNEQFF; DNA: TGTGCCAGCAGCGTAGAGACACCTTCTTACAATGAGCAGTTCTTC
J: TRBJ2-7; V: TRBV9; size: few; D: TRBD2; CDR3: CASSGPGAGAYEQYF; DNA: TGTGCCAGCAGCGGACCTGGGGCGGGGGCCTACGAGCAGTACTTC
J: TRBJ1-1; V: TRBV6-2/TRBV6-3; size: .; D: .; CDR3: CASSYVGTSGTEAFF; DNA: TGTGCCAGCAGTTACGTCGGGACGTCTGGTACTGAAGCTTTCTTT
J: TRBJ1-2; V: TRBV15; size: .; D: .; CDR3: CATSRDRSPGSSGYTF; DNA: TGTGCCACCAGCAGAGACAGGTCACCCGGATCTTCTGGCTACACCTTC
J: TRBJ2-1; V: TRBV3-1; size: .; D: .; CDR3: CASSVGPGFINKQFF; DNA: TGTGCCAGCAGCGTGGGGCCAGGGTTTATCAATAAGCAGTTCTTC
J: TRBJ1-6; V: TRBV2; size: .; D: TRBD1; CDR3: CASRAGQTNSPLHF; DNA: TGTGCCAGCAGGGCGGGACAGACTAATTCACCCCTCCACTTT
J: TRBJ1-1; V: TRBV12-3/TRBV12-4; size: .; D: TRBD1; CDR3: CASSLGTGEGGEAFF; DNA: TGTGCCAGCAGTTTAGGGACAGGCGAAGGAGGTGAAGCTTTCTTT
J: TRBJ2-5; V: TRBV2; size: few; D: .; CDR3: CASSPGQGGQETQYF; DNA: TGTGCCAGCAGTCCAGGCCAGGGTGGCCAAGAGACCCAGTACTTC
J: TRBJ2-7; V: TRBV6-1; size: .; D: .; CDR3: CASSGQAVSYEQYF; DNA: TGTGCCAGCAGTGGGCAGGCGGTCTCCTACGAGCAGTACTTC